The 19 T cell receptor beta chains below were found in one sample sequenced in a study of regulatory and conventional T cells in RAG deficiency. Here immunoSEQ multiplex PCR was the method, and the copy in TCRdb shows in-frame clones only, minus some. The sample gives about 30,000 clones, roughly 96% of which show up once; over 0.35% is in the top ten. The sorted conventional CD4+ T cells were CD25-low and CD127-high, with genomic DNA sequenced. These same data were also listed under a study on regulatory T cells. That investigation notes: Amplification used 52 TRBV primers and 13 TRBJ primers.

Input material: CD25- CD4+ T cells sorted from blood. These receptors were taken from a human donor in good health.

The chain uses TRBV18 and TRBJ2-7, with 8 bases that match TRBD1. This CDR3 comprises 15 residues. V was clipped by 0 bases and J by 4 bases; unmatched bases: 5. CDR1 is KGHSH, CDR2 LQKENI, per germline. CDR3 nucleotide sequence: TGTGCCAGCTCACCACCTAGACAGGGGTTTTACGAGCAGTACTTC. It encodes CASSPPRQGFYEQYF.

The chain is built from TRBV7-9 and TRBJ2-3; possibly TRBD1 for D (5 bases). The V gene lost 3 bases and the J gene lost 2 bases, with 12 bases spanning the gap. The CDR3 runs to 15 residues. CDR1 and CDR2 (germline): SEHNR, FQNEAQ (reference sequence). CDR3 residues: CASSFIQEITDTQYF. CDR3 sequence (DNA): TGTGCCAGCAGCTTCATACAGGAGATCACAGATACGCAGTATTTT.

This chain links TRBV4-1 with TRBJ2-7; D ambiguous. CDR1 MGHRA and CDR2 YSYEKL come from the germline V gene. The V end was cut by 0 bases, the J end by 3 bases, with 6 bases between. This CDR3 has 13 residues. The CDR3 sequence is CASSQDRYYEQYF. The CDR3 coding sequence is TGCGCCAGCAGCCAAGATCGCTACTACGAGCAGTACTTC.

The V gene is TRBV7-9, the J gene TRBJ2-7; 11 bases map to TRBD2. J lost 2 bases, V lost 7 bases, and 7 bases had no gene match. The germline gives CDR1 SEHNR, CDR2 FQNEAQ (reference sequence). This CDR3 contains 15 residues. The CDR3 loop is CASTELAGVTYEQYF. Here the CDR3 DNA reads TGTGCCAGCACCGAACTAGCGGGAGTGACCTACGAGCAGTACTTC.

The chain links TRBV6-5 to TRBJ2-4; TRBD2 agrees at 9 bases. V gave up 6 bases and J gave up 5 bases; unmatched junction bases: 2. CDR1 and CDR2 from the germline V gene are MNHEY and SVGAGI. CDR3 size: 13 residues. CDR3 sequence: CASRRLAENIQYF. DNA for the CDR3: TGTGCCAGCAGAAGACTAGCGGAAAACATTCAGTACTTC.

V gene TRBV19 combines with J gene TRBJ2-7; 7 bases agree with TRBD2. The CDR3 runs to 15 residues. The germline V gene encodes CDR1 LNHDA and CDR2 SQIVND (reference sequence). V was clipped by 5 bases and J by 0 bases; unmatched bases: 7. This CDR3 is CASSPWGGYSYEQYF. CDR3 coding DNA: TGTGCCAGTAGTCCTTGGGGGGGGTACTCCTACGAGCAGTACTTC.

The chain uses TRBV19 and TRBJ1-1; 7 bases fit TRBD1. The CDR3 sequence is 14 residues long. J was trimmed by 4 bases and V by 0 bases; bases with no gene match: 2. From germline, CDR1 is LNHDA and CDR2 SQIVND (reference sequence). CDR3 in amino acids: CASSIDGQVTEAFF. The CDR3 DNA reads TGTGCCAGTAGTATAGATGGACAGGTCACTGAAGCTTTCTTT. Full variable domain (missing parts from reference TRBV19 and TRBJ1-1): DGGITQSPKYLFRKEGQNVTLSCEQNLNHDAMYWYRQDPGQGLRLIYYSQIVNDFQKGDIAEGYSVSREKKESFPLTVTSAQKNPTAFYLCASSIDGQVTEAFFGQGTRLTVV.

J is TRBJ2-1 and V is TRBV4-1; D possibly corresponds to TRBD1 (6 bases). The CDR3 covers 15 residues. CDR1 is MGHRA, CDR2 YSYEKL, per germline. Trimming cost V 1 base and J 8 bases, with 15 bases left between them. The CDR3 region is CASSQVQGKTDEQFF. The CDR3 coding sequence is TGCGCCAGCAGCCAAGTACAGGGAAAGACCGATGAGCAGTTCTTC.

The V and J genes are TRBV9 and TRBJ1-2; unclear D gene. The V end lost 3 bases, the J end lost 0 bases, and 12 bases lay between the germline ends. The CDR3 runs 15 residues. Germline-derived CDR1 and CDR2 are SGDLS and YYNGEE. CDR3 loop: CASSAPRVPNYGYTF. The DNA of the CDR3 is TGTGCCAGCAGCGCCCCCCGGGTACCTAACTATGGCTACACCTTC.

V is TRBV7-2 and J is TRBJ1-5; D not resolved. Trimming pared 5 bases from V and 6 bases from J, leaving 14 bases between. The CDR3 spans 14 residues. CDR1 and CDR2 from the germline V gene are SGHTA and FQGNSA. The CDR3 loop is CASSQSRGGQPQHF. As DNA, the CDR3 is TGTGCCAGCAGCCAATCCCGGGGAGGTCAGCCCCAGCATTTT.

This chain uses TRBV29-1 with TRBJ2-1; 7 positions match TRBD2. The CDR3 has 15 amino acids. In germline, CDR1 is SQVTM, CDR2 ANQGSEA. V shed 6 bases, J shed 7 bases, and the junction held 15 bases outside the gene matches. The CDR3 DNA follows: TGCAGCGTGCGGGTAGCGGGCCTACTAGGAAATGAGCAGTTCTTC. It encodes CSVRVAGLLGNEQFF.

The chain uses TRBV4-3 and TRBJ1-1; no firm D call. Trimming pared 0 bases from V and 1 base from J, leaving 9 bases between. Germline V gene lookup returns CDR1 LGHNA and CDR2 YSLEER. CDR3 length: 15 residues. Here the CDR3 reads CASSQDVGRNTEAFF. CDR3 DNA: TGCGCCAGCAGCCAAGATGTGGGCAGGAACACTGAAGCTTTCTTT.

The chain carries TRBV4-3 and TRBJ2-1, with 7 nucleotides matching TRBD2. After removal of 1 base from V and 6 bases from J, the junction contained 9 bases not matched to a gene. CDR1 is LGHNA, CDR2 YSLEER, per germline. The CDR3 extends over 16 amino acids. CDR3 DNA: TGCGCCAGCAGCCAAGTTATGCGGGAGAGTCGCAATGAGCAGTTCTTC. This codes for CASSQVMRESRNEQFF.

The CDR3 region is CASREVVEQYF. In nucleotides, the CDR3 is TGTGCCAGCCGGGAGGTAGTCGAGCAGTACTTC. The chain is built from TRBV2 and TRBJ2-7; 7 nucleotides line up with TRBD2. J gave up 6 bases and V 8 bases, and 4 bases lay outside the gene matches. There are 11 residues in the CDR3. Germline CDR1 and CDR2: SNHLY and FYNNEI.

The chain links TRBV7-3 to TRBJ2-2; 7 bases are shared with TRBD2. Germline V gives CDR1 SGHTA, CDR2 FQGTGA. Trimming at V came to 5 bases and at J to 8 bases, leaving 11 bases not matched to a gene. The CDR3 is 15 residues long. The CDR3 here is CASSMGSGIAGELFF. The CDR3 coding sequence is TGTGCCAGCAGCATGGGAAGCGGGATTGCGGGGGAGCTGTTTTTT.

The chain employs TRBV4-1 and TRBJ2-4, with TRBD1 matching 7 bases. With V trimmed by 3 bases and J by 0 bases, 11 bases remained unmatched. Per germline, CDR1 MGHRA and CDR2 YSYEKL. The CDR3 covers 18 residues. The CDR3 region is CASSHPPTGPLAKNIQYF. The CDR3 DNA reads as TGCGCCAGCAGCCACCCCCCGACAGGGCCCCTAGCCAAAAACATTCAGTACTTC.

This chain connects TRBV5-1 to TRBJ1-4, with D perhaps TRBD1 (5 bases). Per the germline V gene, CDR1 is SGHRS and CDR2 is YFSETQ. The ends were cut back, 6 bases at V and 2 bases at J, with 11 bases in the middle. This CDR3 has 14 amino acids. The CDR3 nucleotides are TGCGCCAGCAACCGGGCAGGGACTAATGAAAAACTGTTTTTT. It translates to CASNRAGTNEKLFF.

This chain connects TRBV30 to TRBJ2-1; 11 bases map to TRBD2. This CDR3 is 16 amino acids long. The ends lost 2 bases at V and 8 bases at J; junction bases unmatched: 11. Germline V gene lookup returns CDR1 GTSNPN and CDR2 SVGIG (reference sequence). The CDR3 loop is CAWSSPRLAGLYEQFF. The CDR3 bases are TGTGCCTGGAGTTCTCCCCGACTAGCGGGGTTGTATGAGCAGTTCTTC.

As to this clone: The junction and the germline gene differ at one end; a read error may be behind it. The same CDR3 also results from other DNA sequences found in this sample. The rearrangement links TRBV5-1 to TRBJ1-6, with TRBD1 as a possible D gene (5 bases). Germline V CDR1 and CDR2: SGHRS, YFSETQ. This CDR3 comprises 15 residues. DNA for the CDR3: TGCGCCAGCGGGGCAGGCGAAGTGCATAATTCCCCCCTCCACTTT. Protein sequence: CASGAGEVHNSPLHF.